These T cell receptor beta chains were read from a single sample in a study of T cells in narcolepsy. TCRdb keeps only in-frame clones here, not all; method: immunoSEQ multiplex PCR. The repertoire includes 25,000 to 30,000 clones, about four fifths of them detected once, and 0.91% sits in the top ten. The sequenced sample consisted of CD45RA- memory CD4+ T cells from PBMCs. The receptors stem from a human donor with narcolepsy. Each CDR3 is given with its conserved first and last residue. Each record gives: V gene, J gene, D gene, clone size, CDR3 protein, CDR3 DNA. D genes are given only for firm matches. Rows give clone size only sometimes, using once, few, many, or a class for an expanded clone.

>TRBV9|TRBJ2-6|NA|NA
CASSVGAYGSGANVLTF
TGTGCCAGCAGCGTAGGGGCCTACGGCTCTGGGGCCAACGTCCTGACTTTC
>TRBV27|TRBJ1-4|TRBD1|NA
CASSLSKVLSGTGGKLFF
TGTGCCAGCAGTTTATCTAAGGTGTTATCCGGGACAGGCGGAAAACTGTTTTTT
>TRBV7-3|TRBJ2-1|NA|NA
CASSRGWGEQFF
TGTGCCAGCAGCCGCGGGTGGGGTGAGCAGTTCTTC
>TRBV9|TRBJ2-1|NA|NA
CASSVAAELHNEQFF
TGTGCCAGCAGCGTAGCGGCGGAACTACACAATGAGCAGTTCTTC
>TRBV15|TRBJ2-5|NA|NA
CATSRDDGWTETQYF
TGTGCCACCAGCAGAGACGACGGGTGGACAGAGACCCAGTACTTC
>TRBV5-5|TRBJ1-2|TRBD1|NA
CASSRSGQNYGYTF
TGTGCCAGCAGCCGATCGGGACAGAACTATGGCTACACCTTC
>TRBV11-1|TRBJ1-2|NA|NA
CASSLDQNRDGYTF
TGTGCCAGCAGCTTGGACCAAAACAGGGATGGCTACACCTTC
>TRBV2|TRBJ1-1|NA|NA
CASSETGFTEAFF
TGTGCCAGCAGTGAAACCGGGTTCACTGAAGCTTTCTTT
>TRBV28|TRBJ1-5|NA|NA
CASSQQYQPQHF
TGTGCCAGCAGTCAGCAGTATCAGCCCCAGCATTTT
>TRBV21-1|TRBJ2-6|NA|NA
CASSKAGASGGGSGANVLTF
TGTGCCAGCAGCAAAGCCGGGGCTAGCGGGGGAGGCTCTGGGGCCAACGTCCTGACTTTC
>TRBV28|TRBJ2-7|TRBD2|NA
CASSPLTSGVAVEQYF
TGTGCCAGCAGCCCCCTCACTAGCGGGGTGGCGGTCGAGCAGTACTTC
>TRBV12-5|TRBJ1-3|NA|NA
CASGAQGNTIYF
TGTGCTAGTGGTGCACAAGGAAACACCATATATTTT
>TRBV4-1|TRBJ2-4|NA|NA
CASSQEVTGAKNIQYF
TGCGCCAGCAGCCAAGAGGTGACTGGGGCAAAAAACATTCAGTACTTC
>TRBV11-3|TRBJ2-2|NA|NA
CASSFGTNTGELFF
TGTGCCAGCAGCTTCGGGACGAACACCGGGGAGCTGTTTTTT
>TRBV5-6|TRBJ1-2|NA|NA
CASSLGQDYGYTF
TGTGCCAGCAGCTTGGGACAGGATTATGGCTACACCTTC
>TRBV6-5|TRBJ1-2|TRBD1|NA
CASTARQGLRGYTF
TGTGCCAGCACCGCCCGACAGGGGCTGCGCGGCTACACCTTC
>TRBV6-5|TRBJ2-7|TRBD1|NA
CASTRQGAAEQYF
TGTGCCAGCACCCGACAGGGGGCCGCGGAGCAGTACTTC
>TRBV4-3|TRBJ1-2|TRBD1|NA
CASSQVTGVYGYTF
TGCGCCAGCAGCCAAGTGACAGGGGTTTATGGCTACACCTTC
>TRBV19|TRBJ2-4|TRBD1|NA
CASRDRDRAGNIQYF
TGTGCCAGTAGGGACCGGGACAGGGCGGGGAACATTCAGTACTTC
>TRBV4-3|TRBJ1-2|NA|NA
CASSQNAGVGYTF
TGCGCCAGCAGCCAAAACGCAGGGGTCGGCTACACCTTC
>TRBV5-1|TRBJ2-5|TRBD1|NA
CASSLTAQGAEETQYF
TGCGCCAGCAGTCTCACCGCTCAGGGGGCCGAAGAGACCCAGTACTTC
>TRBV5-1|TRBJ2-1|TRBD2|NA
CASRTSGVYNEQFF
TGCGCCAGCAGAACTAGCGGGGTCTACAATGAGCAGTTCTTC
>TRBV27|TRBJ2-7|TRBD2|NA
CASSLYGTSDEQYF
TGTGCCAGCAGTTTGTATGGAACTAGCGACGAGCAGTACTTC
>TRBV6-5|TRBJ1-2|NA|NA
CASTEGGFYGYTF
TGTGCCAGCACCGAAGGAGGGTTCTATGGCTACACCTTC
>TRBV6-1|TRBJ1-1|TRBD1|NA
CASREGGQFTEAFF
TGTGCCAGCAGGGAAGGGGGACAGTTCACTGAAGCTTTCTTT
>TRBV5-6|TRBJ1-5|NA|once
CASSVYPSQPQHF
TGTGCCAGCAGCGTCTACCCCTCACAGCCCCAGCATTTT
>TRBV11-2|TRBJ2-5|TRBD1|NA
CASSSTGAQETQYF
TGTGCCAGCAGCTCGACAGGGGCGCAAGAGACCCAGTACTTC
>TRBV5-5|TRBJ2-2|NA|few
CASSYLTGELFF
TGTGCCAGCAGCTACCTGACCGGGGAGCTGTTTTTT
>TRBV27|TRBJ2-7|NA|NA
CASSYHQGPYEQYF
TGTGCCAGCAGTTACCATCAGGGACCCTACGAGCAGTACTTC
>TRBV11-1|TRBJ1-1|NA|NA
CASSLSGTEAFF
TGTGCCAGCAGCTTAAGCGGGACAGAAGCTTTCTTT
>TRBV11-2|TRBJ2-3|TRBD2|few
CASSPLSGGAPTDTQYF
TGTGCCAGCAGCCCACTGAGCGGGGGGGCCCCCACAGATACGCAGTATTTT
>TRBV28|TRBJ2-7|NA|NA
CASRTPTGTYEQYF
TGTGCCAGCAGAACTCCGACAGGAACCTACGAGCAGTACTTC
>TRBV10-3|TRBJ2-7|NA|NA
CAISERQQGGYEQYF
TGTGCCATCAGTGAGCGGCAGCAGGGTGGGTACGAGCAGTACTTC
>TRBV11-2|TRBJ2-5|TRBD1|NA
CASSGQGQETQYF
TGTGCCAGCAGCGGACAGGGCCAAGAGACCCAGTACTTC
>TRBV6-1|TRBJ1-2|NA|NA
CASRPGPGVGYTF
TGTGCCAGCAGGCCAGGCCCAGGGGTTGGCTACACCTTC
>TRBV7-8|TRBJ1-2|TRBD1|NA
CASSLALGRTGAQYGYTF
TGTGCCAGCAGCTTAGCGCTGGGTAGGACAGGGGCGCAGTATGGCTACACCTTC
>TRBV6-4|TRBJ2-3|TRBD2|NA
CATSASGGSTDTQYF
TGTGCCACTTCCGCTTCGGGGGGGAGCACAGATACGCAGTATTTT
>TRBV5-1|TRBJ2-1|NA|NA
CASNGDGINEQFF
TGCGCCAGCAATGGGGACGGTATCAATGAGCAGTTCTTC
>TRBV7-6|TRBJ2-2|TRBD2|NA
CASSLVGGTNTGELFF
TGTGCCAGCAGCTTAGTGGGGGGGACGAACACCGGGGAGCTGTTTTTT
>TRBV7-2|TRBJ2-2|TRBD2|NA
CASSRDGLAGLNTGELFF
TGTGCCAGCAGCAGAGACGGACTAGCGGGGTTAAACACCGGGGAGCTGTTTTTT
>TRBV6-5|TRBJ2-3|NA|NA
CASSLTARSDTQYF
TGTGCCAGCAGTCTAACGGCCCGCTCGGATACGCAGTATTTT
>TRBV28|TRBJ1-5|TRBD1|NA
CASRAGQSYQPQHF
TGTGCCAGCAGGGCGGGACAGAGCTATCAGCCCCAGCATTTT
>TRBV5-5|TRBJ1-1|NA|NA
CASRGRNTEAFF
TGTGCCAGCAGGGGCAGGAACACTGAAGCTTTCTTT
>TRBV21-1|TRBJ1-5|NA|NA
CASSDPKLVAGSGDSNQPQHF
TGTGCCAGCAGCGACCCTAAACTGGTGGCAGGGTCGGGGGATAGCAATCAGCCCCAGCATTTT
>TRBV29-1|TRBJ2-4|TRBD2|NA
CSVDGGNKNIQYF
TGCAGCGTTGACGGGGGGAACAAAAACATTCAGTACTTC
>TRBV30|TRBJ1-1|NA|NA
CAWSVYGEAFF
TGTGCCTGGAGTGTATACGGTGAAGCTTTCTTT
>TRBV5-6|TRBJ1-1|NA|NA
CASSPRGTAEAFF
TGTGCCAGCAGCCCTCGGGGGACTGCTGAAGCTTTCTTT
>TRBV19|TRBJ1-6|NA|NA
CASSINPPLPNSPLHF
TGTGCCAGTAGTATAAATCCGCCCCTTCCCAATTCACCCCTCCACTTT
>TRBV28|TRBJ1-3|NA|NA
CASSPFSTSSGNTIYF
TGTGCCAGCAGTCCGTTCAGTACGAGCTCTGGAAACACCATATATTTT